The next 27 T cell receptor beta chains were all read from a single sample in a study of blood T cell repertoires in COVID-19. Produced via immunoSEQ multiplex PCR; TCRdb's table is partial and in-frame only. The sample lists 350,000 to 450,000 clones, approximately 87% occurring once. Sequenced: PBMCs or T cells enriched from blood (not recorded which). The receptors come from a man aged 40-55 years in a cohort exposed to, infected with or recovered from COVID-19 (not recorded which).

V is TRBV5-1 and J is TRBJ1-2; D remains ambiguous. The CDR3 runs 14 residues. The V gene lost 0 bases and the J gene lost 3 bases, with 9 bases spanning the gap. CDR1 and CDR2 from the germline V gene are SGHRS and YFSETQ. CDR3 sequence: CASSLEQADYGYTF. CDR3 DNA: TGCGCCAGCAGCTTGGAGCAGGCAGACTATGGCTACACCTTC.

The genes are TRBV29-1 and TRBJ1-4, with 7 bases identical to TRBD1. Germline CDR1 is SQVTM and CDR2 is ANQGSEA. With V trimmed by 4 bases and J by 0 bases, 5 bases remained unmatched. This CDR3 contains 15 residues. As DNA, the CDR3 is TGCAGCGTTGGACAGGGACTTTCAACTAATGAAAAACTGTTTTTT. It translates to CSVGQGLSTNEKLFF.

The chain joins TRBV9 to TRBJ1-4; D not resolved. Per the germline V gene, CDR1 is SGDLS and CDR2 is YYNGEE. This CDR3 contains 14 residues. Trimming took 4 bases from V and 7 from J, leaving 14 bases between them. CDR3 coding DNA: TGTGCCAGCAGCTCCAATCCAGGCGTTGAAAAACTGTTTTTT. This codes for CASSSNPGVEKLFF. Looking up the rest from reference TRBV9 and TRBJ1-4 gives the full variable domain: DSGVTQTPKHLITATGQRVTLRCSPRSGDLSVYWYQQSLDQGLQFLIQYYNGEERAKGNILERFSAQQFPDLHSELNLSSLELGDSALYFCASSSNPGVEKLFFGSGTQLSVL.

The chain has TRBV2 and TRBJ2-5; TRBD1 aligns across 8 bases. The CDR3 contains 12 residues. After removal of 7 bases from V and 5 bases from J, the junction contained 3 bases not matched to a gene. Germline CDR1 and CDR2: SNHLY and FYNNEI. CDR3 sequence reads: CASIRDRETQYF. The CDR3 nucleotides read TGTGCCAGCATCCGGGACAGGGAGACCCAGTACTTC.

The genes are TRBV5-5 and TRBJ1-4, with a possible D match to TRBD1 (5 bases). Germline values: CDR1 SGHKS, CDR2 YYEKEE (reference sequence). Trimming removed 7 bases from V and 8 bases from J, with 12 bases in between. The CDR3 has 12 residues. The CDR3 coding sequence is TGTGCCAGCCTCGCGCGGGACGAAAAACTGTTTTTT. This sequence encodes CASLARDEKLFF.

The chain links TRBV4-1 to TRBJ2-1, with D unresolved. Trimming cost V 0 bases and J 3 bases, with 6 bases left between them. There are 14 residues in the CDR3. Per the germline V gene, CDR1 is MGHRA and CDR2 is YSYEKL. CDR3 DNA sequence: TGCGCCAGCAGCCAAGATGAGGACTACAATGAGCAGTTCTTC. The encoded protein is CASSQDEDYNEQFF.

V gene TRBV11-2 combines with J gene TRBJ1-4; D not resolved. V lost 0 bases and J 5 bases, leaving 10 bases between the germline ends. CDR1 SGHAT and CDR2 FQNNGV come from the germline V gene. The CDR3 is made up of 15 amino acids. CDR3 sequence: CASSLDEGINEKLFF. DNA for the CDR3: TGTGCCAGCAGCTTAGATGAGGGAATAAATGAAAAACTGTTTTTT.

The V call is TRBV4-1, the J call TRBJ1-5, with 12 bases identical to TRBD1. V shed 4 bases, J shed 9 bases, and the junction held 13 bases outside the gene matches. Germline V gives CDR1 MGHRA, CDR2 YSYEKL. The CDR3 runs to 17 residues. The CDR3 reads CASSLTGTGGRSGPQHF. The CDR3 DNA reads as TGCGCCAGCAGCCTAACCGGGACAGGGGGCCGGAGTGGGCCCCAGCATTTT.

The CDR3 protein is CASSVVGSNQPQHF. CDR3 coding DNA: TGTGCCAGCAGCGTCGTTGGCAGCAATCAGCCCCAGCATTTT. The chain carries TRBV2 and TRBJ1-5; D not certain. Trimming pared 6 bases from V and 1 base from J, leaving 10 bases between. The CDR3 runs 14 residues. Germline V gene data show CDR1 as SNHLY and CDR2 as FYNNEI.

The V and J genes are TRBV24-1 and TRBJ2-3; 7 positions agree with TRBD2. The V gene's germline CDR1 is KGHDR and CDR2 SFDVKD. Trimming at V came to 5 bases and at J to 2 bases, leaving 6 bases not matched to a gene. The CDR3 runs to 15 residues. CDR3 in DNA: TGTGCCACCAGTGGTCCTAGCGGCCCCACAGATACGCAGTATTTT. Amino acids: CATSGPSGPTDTQYF.

The CDR3 is CASSFAPGTSAYEQYF. Here the CDR3 DNA reads TGTGCCAGCAGTTTTGCGCCGGGGACTAGCGCATACGAGCAGTACTTC. The V call is TRBV27, the J call TRBJ2-7; TRBD2 matches 10 bases. The CDR3 is made up of 16 amino acids. Germline values: CDR1 MNHEY, CDR2 SMNVEV (reference sequence). J was trimmed by 4 bases and V by 3 bases; bases with no gene match: 9.

This clone was observed a single time. The J gene is TRBJ1-5, the V gene TRBV6-1; D is unresolved. Trimming shortened V by 2 bases and J by 5 bases, and 10 bases separated the two germline ends. The V gene's germline CDR1 is MNHNS and CDR2 SASEGT. The CDR3 has 14 amino acids. Here the CDR3 DNA reads TGTGCCAGCAGTGAAATAAACAGCTATCAGCCCCAGCATTTT. As protein: CASSEINSYQPQHF.

The chain has TRBV9 and TRBJ1-1; maybe TRBD1 (5 bases). The V gene lost 0 bases and the J gene lost 1 base, with 7 bases spanning the gap. Germline V gene lookup returns CDR1 SGDLS and CDR2 YYNGEE. The CDR3 runs to 14 residues. The CDR3 DNA sequence: TGTGCCAGCAGCGTAGACCAGGGGAACACTGAAGCTTTCTTT. Amino acid sequence: CASSVDQGNTEAFF.

This clone was recorded a few times. The chain combines TRBV2 with TRBJ2-2, with TRBD2 identical over 7 bases. The ends lost 4 bases at V and 4 bases at J; junction bases unmatched: 9. This CDR3 spans 16 amino acids. Germline V gene data show CDR1 as SNHLY and CDR2 as FYNNEI. CDR3 coding DNA: TGTGCCAGCAGTGTAACACTAGCGAGGACCACCGGGGAGCTGTTTTTT. Its translation is CASSVTLARTTGELFF.

The CDR3 protein is CASSLETSGNVDTQYF. CDR3 nucleotide sequence: TGCGCCAGCAGCTTGGAGACTAGCGGGAACGTAGATACGCAGTATTTT. The V gene is TRBV5-1, the J gene TRBJ2-3; 11 nucleotides line up with TRBD2. The CDR3 is 16 amino acids. Trimming cost V 0 bases and J 5 bases; bases outside gene matches: 5. The germline V gene has CDR1 SGHRS and CDR2 YFSETQ.

Regarding this clone: The sample contains more than one DNA sequence encoding this CDR3. The CDR3 is CASSLSPTSGSMNEQYF. The CDR3 DNA sequence: TGTGCCAGCAGTTTAAGTCCGACTAGCGGGAGTATGAACGAGCAGTACTTC. The genes are TRBV27 and TRBJ2-7; 12 bases agree with TRBD2. Germline CDR1 reads MNHEY; CDR2 reads SMNVEV (reference sequence). The junction had 10 bases not matched to a gene; V was cut back by 2 bases and J by 5 bases. This CDR3 is 17 amino acids long.

A remark on this clone: The same CDR3 also results from other DNA sequences found in this sample. V usage is TRBV5-1 and J usage is TRBJ1-1; D is unresolved. Germline lookup yields CDR1 SGHRS and CDR2 YFSETQ. V lost 0 bases and J 0 bases, leaving 6 bases between the germline ends. The CDR3 has 14 residues. The CDR3 DNA reads TGCGCCAGCAGCTTGGACACAATGAACACTGAAGCTTTCTTT. It is translated as CASSLDTMNTEAFF.

The V and J genes are TRBV3-1 (or the pseudogene TRBV3-2) and TRBJ2-1; 8 positions agree with TRBD2. The CDR3 is 15 amino acids. V was clipped by 5 bases and J by 7 bases; unmatched bases: 10. Germline V CDR1 and CDR2: LGHDT, YNNKEL (reference sequence). This chain's CDR3 is CASSFTGTRGNEQFF. The DNA for the CDR3 is TGTGCCAGCAGCTTTACCGGGACTAGAGGTAATGAGCAGTTCTTC.

CDR3 in amino acids: CASSQGTSGFSTDTQYF. The CDR3 DNA is TGTGCCAGCAGCCAAGGGACTAGCGGGTTTAGCACAGATACGCAGTATTTT. The chain recombines TRBV3-1 (or the pseudogene TRBV3-2) with TRBJ2-3; TRBD2 agrees at 11 bases. Germline V gene lookup returns CDR1 LGHDT and CDR2 YNNKEL (reference sequence). The CDR3 is made up of 17 amino acids. J lost 0 bases, V lost 1 base, and 3 bases had no gene match.

The chain carries TRBV6-5 and TRBJ1-2, with a tentative D call TRBD1 (5 bases). CDR3 length: 12 amino acids. The germline V gene encodes CDR1 MNHEY and CDR2 SVGAGI. V lost 6 bases and J lost 7, with 12 bases in between. In DNA form, the CDR3 reads TGTGCCAGCAGCCCCGCCCAGGGTGGCTACACCTTC. Residues: CASSPAQGGYTF.

The chain uses TRBV28 and TRBJ1-2; 8 bases are a match to TRBD1. CDR3 length: 14 amino acids. Losses at the gene ends were 2 bases for V and 4 bases for J; bases not matched to a gene: 3. Germline V lookup: CDR1 MDHEN, CDR2 SYDVKM. DNA for the CDR3: TGTGCCAGCAGTTTACCCGGGACAGGCTATGGCTACACCTTC. It encodes CASSLPGTGYGYTF.

The chain has TRBV7-9 and TRBJ2-1, with 7 bases lining up with TRBD2. The V segment lost 5 bases and the J segment 7 bases; nucleotides outside the gene matches: 2. The CDR3 consists of 12 residues. The germline CDR1 and CDR2 sequences are SEHNR and FQNEAQ (reference sequence). CDR3 DNA sequence: TGTGCCAGCAGCAAACTAGCGAATGAGCAGTTCTTC. This codes for CASSKLANEQFF.

The rearrangement joins TRBV5-4 to TRBJ2-7; 9 bases agree with TRBD2. After removal of 4 bases from V and 7 bases from J, the junction contained 18 bases not matched to a gene. This CDR3 spans 17 amino acids. Germline CDR1 reads SGHNT; CDR2 reads YYREEE (reference sequence). CDR3 bases: TGTGCCAGCAGCCACGTCCGACAGCGGGAGGTCTGCTGGGAGCAGTACTTC. Protein sequence: CASSHVRQREVCWEQYF.

The chain carries TRBV5-1 and TRBJ2-7, with TRBD2 matching over 10 bases. This CDR3 is 14 amino acids long. V gave up 6 bases and J gave up 4 bases; unmatched junction bases: 7. Germline assignment: CDR1 SGHRS and CDR2 YFSETQ. CDR3 DNA sequence: TGCGCCAGCAAGGAGCGGGAGGGCCGGTACGAGCAGTACTTC. Its protein product is CASKEREGRYEQYF. Using reference TRBV5-1 and TRBJ2-7 for the parts outside the CDR3, the full variable domain is KAGVTQTPRYLIKTRGQQVTLSCSPISGHRSVSWYQQTPGQGLQFLFEYFSETQRNKGNFPGRFSGRQFSNSRSEMNVSTLELGDSALYLCASKEREGRYEQYFGPGTRLTVT.

The chain links TRBV2 to TRBJ2-7, with TRBD1 matching 7 bases. V shed 3 bases and J 3 bases; nucleotides not matched to a gene: 5. The CDR3 is 14 residues long. The germline V gene encodes CDR1 SNHLY and CDR2 FYNNEI. In nucleotides, the CDR3 is TGTGCCAGCAGTGACCAGGGGGTAAACTACGAGCAGTACTTC. Translation: CASSDQGVNYEQYF. Filled out from reference TRBV2 and TRBJ2-7, the complete variable domain reads EPEVTQTPSHQVTQMGQEVILRCVPISNHLYFYWYRQILGQKVEFLVSFYNNEISEKSEIFDDQFSVERPDGSNFTLKIRSTKLEDSAMYFCASSDQGVNYEQYFGPGTRLTVT.

The chain joins TRBV6-5 to TRBJ2-3; no firm D call. The CDR3 spans 15 residues. V was cut by 0 bases and J by 4 bases, with 11 bases left in between. Germline assignment: CDR1 MNHEY and CDR2 SVGAGI. Here the CDR3 reads CASSYSKSLPDTQYF. CDR3 sequence (DNA): TGTGCCAGCAGTTACTCGAAGTCTCTACCAGATACGCAGTATTTT.

This chain uses TRBV15 with TRBJ2-1; 8 positions match TRBD1. Trimming took 4 bases from V and 5 from J; bases not matched to a gene: 10. The CDR3 sequence is 16 residues long. Germline CDR1 LNHNV, CDR2 YYDKDF (reference sequence). CDR3 in amino acids: CATSTFSGTGNNEQFF. DNA of the CDR3: TGTGCCACCAGCACGTTTTCTGGGACAGGTAACAATGAGCAGTTCTTC.